This T cell receptor (beta chain) appears in the sequencing data of a study of blood T cell repertoires in COVID-19. Trimming shortened V by 5 bases and J by 4 bases, and 8 bases separated the two germline ends. From germline, CDR1 is DFQATT and CDR2 SNEGSKA (reference sequence). The CDR3 runs to 11 residues. The repertoire was sequenced with immunoSEQ multiplex PCR; TCRdb's copy has only in-frame clones and lacks some. There are 90,000 to 120,000 clones in the sample; about 89% occur only once, and about 1% lies in the top ten. This TCR came from a man aged 55 to 70 with acute or convalescent COVID-19. Specimen: peripheral blood. The chain carries TRBV20-1 and TRBJ1-1; weak D call: TRBD1 (5 bases). Here the CDR3 DNA reads TGCAGTGCTCTCCAGGGCACTGAAGCTTTCTTT. Residues: CSALQGTEAFF.